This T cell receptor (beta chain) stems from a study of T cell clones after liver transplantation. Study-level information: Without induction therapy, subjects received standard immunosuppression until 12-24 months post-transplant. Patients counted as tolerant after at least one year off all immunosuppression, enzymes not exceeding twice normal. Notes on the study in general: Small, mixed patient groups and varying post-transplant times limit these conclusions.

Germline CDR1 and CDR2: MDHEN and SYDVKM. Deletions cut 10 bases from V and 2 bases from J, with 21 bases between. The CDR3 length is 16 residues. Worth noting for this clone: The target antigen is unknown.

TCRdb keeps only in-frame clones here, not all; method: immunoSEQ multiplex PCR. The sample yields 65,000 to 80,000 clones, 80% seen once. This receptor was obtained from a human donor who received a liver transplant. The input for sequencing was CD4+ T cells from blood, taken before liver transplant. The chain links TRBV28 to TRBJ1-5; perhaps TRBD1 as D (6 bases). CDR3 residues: CATQGQGGVGNQPQHF. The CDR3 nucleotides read TGTGCCACCCAGGGGCAGGGAGGGGTCGGCAATCAGCCCCAGCATTTT. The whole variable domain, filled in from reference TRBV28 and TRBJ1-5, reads DVKVTQSSRYLVKRTGEKVFLECVQDMDHENMFWYRQDPGLGLRLIYFSYDVKMKEKGDIPEGYSVSREKKERFSLILESASTNQTSMYLCATQGQGGVGNQPQHFGDGTRLSIL.